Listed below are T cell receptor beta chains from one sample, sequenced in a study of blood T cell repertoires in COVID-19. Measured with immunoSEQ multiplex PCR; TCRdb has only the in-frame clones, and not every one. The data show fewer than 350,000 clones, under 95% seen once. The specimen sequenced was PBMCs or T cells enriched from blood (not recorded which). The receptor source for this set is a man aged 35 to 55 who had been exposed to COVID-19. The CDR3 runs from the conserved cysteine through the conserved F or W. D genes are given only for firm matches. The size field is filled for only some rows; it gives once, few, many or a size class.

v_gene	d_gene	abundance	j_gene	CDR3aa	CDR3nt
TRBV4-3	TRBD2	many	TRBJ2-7	CASSLGTSGQNSYEQYF	TGCGCCAGCAGCCTTGGGACTAGCGGGCAAAACTCCTACGAGCAGTACTTC
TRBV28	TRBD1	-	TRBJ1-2	CASSVGQGVNYGYTF	TGTGCCAGCAGCGTGGGACAGGGAGTAAACTATGGCTACACCTTC
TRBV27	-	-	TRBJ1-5	CASSAQVNQPQHF	TGTGCCAGCAGTGCTCAGGTTAATCAGCCCCAGCATTTT
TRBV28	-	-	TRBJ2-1	CASSLGGLALNEQFF	TGTGCCAGCAGTTTAGGGGGCCTCGCTCTTAATGAGCAGTTCTTC
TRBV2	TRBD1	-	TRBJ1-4	CASSGGDSSNEKLFF	TGTGCCAGCAGTGGCGGGGACAGTAGTAATGAAAAACTGTTTTTT
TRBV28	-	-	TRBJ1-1	CASSYIRRDMNTEAFF	TGTGCCAGCAGCTACATACGAAGGGACATGAACACTGAAGCTTTCTTT
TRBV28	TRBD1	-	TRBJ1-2	CASIETGSYGYTF	TGTGCCAGCATTGAGACAGGGTCCTATGGCTACACCTTC
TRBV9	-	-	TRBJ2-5	CASSPGGLETQYF	TGTGCCAGCAGCCCAGGGGGGCTAGAGACCCAGTACTTC
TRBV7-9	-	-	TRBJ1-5	CASSLAGDQPQHF	TGTGCCAGCAGCTTAGCGGGAGATCAGCCCCAGCATTTT
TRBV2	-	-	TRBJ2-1	CASDRDSPPNEQFF	TGTGCCAGCGACCGAGACTCTCCCCCTAATGAGCAGTTCTTC
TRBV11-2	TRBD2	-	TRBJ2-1	CASSLDWGLANNEQFF	TGTGCCAGCAGCTTAGATTGGGGACTAGCTAACAATGAGCAGTTCTTC
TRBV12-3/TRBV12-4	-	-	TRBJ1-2	CASSFGGRGYTF	TGTGCCAGCAGTTTTGGGGGCCGTGGCTACACCTTC
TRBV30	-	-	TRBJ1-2	CAWSRGENYGYTF	TGTGCCTGGAGCAGGGGTGAGAACTATGGCTACACCTTC
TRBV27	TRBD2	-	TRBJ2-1	CASSLVLAGGREQFF	TGTGCCAGCAGTTTAGTACTAGCGGGAGGTAGGGAGCAGTTCTTC
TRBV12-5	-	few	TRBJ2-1	CASGLGTAVYNEQFF	TGTGCTAGTGGTTTGGGGACAGCAGTCTACAATGAGCAGTTCTTC
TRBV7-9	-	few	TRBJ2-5	CASSQGVRETQYF	TGTGCCAGCAGTCAGGGCGTCCGGGAGACCCAGTACTTC
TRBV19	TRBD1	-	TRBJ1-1	CASTPLTGGTEAFF	TGTGCCAGTACTCCTCTGACAGGGGGCACTGAAGCTTTCTTT
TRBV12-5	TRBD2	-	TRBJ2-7	CASGYSGASSYEQYF	TGTGCTAGTGGTTATAGCGGGGCTAGCTCCTACGAGCAGTACTTC
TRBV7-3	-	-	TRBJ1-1	CASSLYGDTEAFF	TGTGCCAGCAGCTTATACGGGGACACTGAAGCTTTCTTT
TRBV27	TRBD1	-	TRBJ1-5	CASSSRQGAVNQPQHF	TGTGCCAGCAGTTCAAGACAGGGGGCGGTTAATCAGCCCCAGCATTTT
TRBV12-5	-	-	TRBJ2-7	CASGSGYEQYF	TGTGCTAGTGGTTCGGGCTACGAGCAGTACTTC
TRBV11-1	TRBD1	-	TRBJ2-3	CASSLTQGAITDTQYF	TGTGCCAGCAGCTTAACACAGGGGGCCATCACAGATACGCAGTATTTT
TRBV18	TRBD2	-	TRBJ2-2	CASSPWTSSGGELFF	TGTGCCAGCTCCCCTTGGACTAGTTCGGGCGGGGAGCTGTTTTTT
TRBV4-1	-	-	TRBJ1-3	CASSQDPRGRYSGNTIYF	TGCGCCAGCAGCCAAGATCCACGTGGCAGGTACTCTGGAAACACCATATATTTT
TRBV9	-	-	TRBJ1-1	CASRARGGDDTEAFF	TGTGCCAGCAGGGCTAGGGGAGGGGATGACACTGAAGCTTTCTTT
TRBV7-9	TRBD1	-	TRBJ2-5	CASSSLTGYEETQYF	TGTGCCAGCAGCTCCCTGACAGGGTATGAGGAGACCCAGTACTTC
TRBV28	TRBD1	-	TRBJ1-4	CASTSQSRGRREKLFF	TGTGCCAGCACCTCTCAGAGCAGGGGGCGGCGTGAAAAACTGTTTTTT